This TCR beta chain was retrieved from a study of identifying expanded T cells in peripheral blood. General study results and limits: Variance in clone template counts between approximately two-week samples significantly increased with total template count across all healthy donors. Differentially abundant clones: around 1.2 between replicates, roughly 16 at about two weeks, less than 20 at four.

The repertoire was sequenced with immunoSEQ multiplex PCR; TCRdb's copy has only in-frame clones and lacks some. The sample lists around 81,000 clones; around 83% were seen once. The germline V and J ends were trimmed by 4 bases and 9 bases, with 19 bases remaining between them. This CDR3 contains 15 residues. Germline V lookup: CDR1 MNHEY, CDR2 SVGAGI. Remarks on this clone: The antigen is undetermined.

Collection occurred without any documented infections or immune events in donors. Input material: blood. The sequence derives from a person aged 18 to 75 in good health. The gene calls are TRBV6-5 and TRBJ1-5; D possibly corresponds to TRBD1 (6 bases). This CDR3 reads CASSSHRAGERPQHF. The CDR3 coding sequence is TGTGCCAGCAGTTCACACCGGGCAGGGGAACGGCCCCAGCATTTT.